Listed here are 13 T cell receptor beta chains from one sample, sequenced in a study of OX40 agonist ivuxolimab in advanced cancers. This table comes from immunoSEQ multiplex PCR, and its TCRdb copy is limited to in-frame clones, with some not included. The profile covers some 39,000 clones, with roughly 81% appearing a single time and about 24% taken by the ten largest. The sample consisted of CD4+ or CD8+ T cells sorted from blood, taken in a trial of the OX40 agonist ivuxolimab. The receptors here all came from an adult with an advanced solid tumor such as melanoma, head and neck, liver or kidney cancer.

V gene TRBV5-1 combines with J gene TRBJ1-1, with TRBD1 matching 10 bases. The CDR3 sequence is 13 residues long. The V gene's germline CDR1 is SGHRS and CDR2 YFSETQ. J gave up 8 bases and V 4 bases, and 5 bases lay outside the gene matches. The CDR3 coding sequence is TGCGCCAGCAGCCTCGACAGGGGGCTGGAAGCTTTCTTT. This gives the protein CASSLDRGLEAFF.

This clone has a handful of counts. The V call is TRBV28, the J call TRBJ2-1; 8 nucleotides line up with TRBD2. Germline V CDR1 and CDR2: MDHEN, SYDVKM. This CDR3 has 14 residues. V was pared by 7 bases and J by 3 bases, with 5 bases of the junction left unmatched. The CDR3 loop is CASNGAGDYNEQFF. For the CDR3, the DNA is TGTGCCAGCAACGGAGCGGGGGACTACAATGAGCAGTTCTTC.

The chain has TRBV27 and TRBJ1-5; TRBD1 is a possible D gene (5 bases). Germline V gives CDR1 MNHEY, CDR2 SMNVEV (reference sequence). Deletions cut 5 bases from V and 4 bases from J, with 21 bases between. The CDR3 has 17 amino acids. The CDR3 nucleotides read TGTGCCAGCAGTCTCATCGGGGGATGGGGGGAGAATCAGCCCCAGCATTTT. Its translation is CASSLIGGWGENQPQHF.

The chain is built from TRBV7-6 and TRBJ2-5; D might be TRBD2 (6 bases). V lost 4 bases to trimming and J lost 4 bases, with 13 bases between them. CDR1 is SGHVS and CDR2 is FNYEAQ in the germline V gene. The CDR3 extends over 14 amino acids. CDR3 DNA sequence: TGTGCCAGCAGCTCCGGGACTTGGCGAGAGACCCAGTACTTC. Translating it yields CASSSGTWRETQYF.

In DNA form, the CDR3 reads TGCGCCAGCAGCCCGGGACGGACAGGGGATAATGAAAAACTGTTTTTT. Encoded protein: CASSPGRTGDNEKLFF. V and J are TRBV5-1 and TRBJ1-4, with 9 nucleotides matching TRBD1. This CDR3 has 16 amino acids. Trimming at V came to 4 bases and at J to 4 bases, leaving 8 bases not matched to a gene. Looked up from germline, CDR1 is SGHRS and CDR2 is YFSETQ.

This clone was detected a few times. V is TRBV28 and J is TRBJ1-6, with 9 bases lining up with TRBD1. This CDR3 has 14 residues. Germline CDR1 and CDR2: MDHEN and SYDVKM. Unmatched junction bases numbered 2, after V lost 4 bases and J lost 7 bases. CDR3 amino acids: CASSSGTGNSPLHF. The CDR3 DNA follows: TGTGCCAGCAGTTCCGGGACAGGGAATTCACCCCTCCACTTT.

The chain carries TRBV9 and TRBJ1-1; the D is unclear. The CDR3 is 15 residues long. Trimming removed 1 base at V and 1 base at J, with 11 bases between. Germline V gene data show CDR1 as SGDLS and CDR2 as YYNGEE. This CDR3 reads CASSVLGGGNTEAFF. The CDR3 DNA follows: TGTGCCAGCAGCGTACTAGGAGGTGGGAACACTGAAGCTTTCTTT.

V and J are TRBV2 and TRBJ2-1; 7 bases are shared with TRBD1. The CDR3 is made up of 14 amino acids. Germline loops: CDR1 SNHLY, CDR2 FYNNEI. The J segment lost 6 bases and the V segment lost 8 bases, leaving 10 bases of the junction unmatched. Here the CDR3 reads CASQRQGSSNEQFF. The CDR3 DNA reads TGTGCCAGCCAGAGACAGGGATCCAGCAATGAGCAGTTCTTC.

The V gene is TRBV29-1, the J gene TRBJ2-2; TRBD2 matches at 7 bases. The trim removed 7 bases at V and 0 bases at J, leaving 5 bases unmatched. The germline V gene has CDR1 SQVTM and CDR2 ANQGSEA. The CDR3 totals 14 residues. The CDR3 nucleotides read TGCAGCGCTCCCAGCGGGGCGAACACCGGGGAGCTGTTTTTT. Translated, it gives CSAPSGANTGELFF.

The chain carries TRBV5-8 and TRBJ1-3; D remains ambiguous. Deletions cut 1 base from V and 0 bases from J, with 2 bases between. Per germline, CDR1 SGHTS and CDR2 YDEGEE. This CDR3 spans 13 amino acids. The CDR3: CASSLSSGNTIYF. CDR3 coding DNA: TGTGCCAGCAGCTTGTCCTCTGGAAACACCATATATTTT.

CDR3: CASSWERYEQYF. The CDR3 nucleotides read TGTGCCAGCAGTTGGGAGCGCTACGAGCAGTACTTC. The rearrangement joins TRBV6-5 to TRBJ2-7; tentatively, D is TRBD2 (5 bases). Trimming took 4 bases from V and 3 from J, leaving 7 bases between them. The CDR3 spans 12 residues. Germline CDR1 reads MNHEY; CDR2 reads SVGAGI.

This clone has only a few counts. The V gene is TRBV7-2, the J gene TRBJ1-5; no reliable D call. In germline, CDR1 is SGHTA, CDR2 FQGNSA. The ends were cut back, 5 bases at V and 0 bases at J, with 11 bases in the middle. This CDR3 contains 15 residues. CDR3 in DNA: TGTGCCAGCAGCCGCGACGGGATTAGCAATCAGCCCCAGCATTTT. It specifies CASSRDGISNQPQHF.

V is TRBV6-1 and J is TRBJ2-7; D is perhaps TRBD1 (5 bases). This CDR3 is 14 amino acids long. CDR1 and CDR2 (germline): MNHNS, SASEGT. Trimming took 3 bases from V and 1 from J, leaving 10 bases between them. The chain's CDR3 is CASSEGHPSYEQYF. CDR3 bases: TGTGCCAGCAGTGAGGGGCACCCGTCCTACGAGCAGTACTTC.